These 2 T cell receptor beta chains originate from one sample sequenced in a study of blood T cell repertoires in COVID-19 (TCRdb year 2020). Receptors were amplified or captured by the immunoSEQ multiplex PCR assay. TCRdb took this table from immuneACCESS and kept in-frame rearrangements with V and J called. Such tables lack part of the clones; where checked against another copy, unresolved V genes explain under half of the gap, and the rest is unexplained. The sample includes roughly 65,000 clones, with 60% to 85% observed a single time. The ten largest clones capture 15% to 20% of the sample. The source material was peripheral blood. These receptors came from a man aged 55 to 70 with acute or convalescent COVID-19.

The chain uses TRBV19 and TRBJ1-3; no clear D gene. V was trimmed by 5 bases and J by 2 bases, leaving 13 bases between them. The germline CDR1 and CDR2 sequences are LNHDA and SQIVND (reference sequence). The CDR3 runs to 15 residues. The CDR3 sequence: CASSAYSTTGNTIYF. CDR3 nucleotide sequence: TGTGCCAGTAGTGCGTACTCCACTACTGGAAACACCATATATTTT.

This chain links TRBV24-1 with TRBJ2-1; D gene unclear. The CDR3 is made up of 12 amino acids. Germline V gene lookup returns CDR1 KGHDR and CDR2 SFDVKD. The V end was cut by 5 bases, the J end by 6 bases, with 7 bases between. The CDR3 here is CATSVSSNEQFF. The CDR3 DNA reads as TGTGCCACCAGTGTTAGCAGCAATGAGCAGTTCTTC.